This paragraph reports one T cell receptor beta chain. This sample stems from a study of blood T cell repertoires in COVID-19. Across the study: Researchers got acute and convalescent COVID-19 samples from the United States, Italy and Spain.

The method was immunoSEQ multiplex PCR; TCRdb's version includes in-frame clones alone and lacks a portion of them. The sample yields approximately 160,000 clones, 80% to 90% seen once. Germline V gene lookup returns CDR1 SGHDT and CDR2 YYEEEE. Trimming took off 5 bases at V and 7 bases at J, with 9 bases between the two ends. The CDR3 is made up of 11 amino acids. V gene TRBV5-6 combines with J gene TRBJ1-2; D gene uncertain. This TCR was recovered from a woman aged 60-75 years with COVID-19, enrolled during active disease. Sample: peripheral blood. The CDR3, as DNA: TGTGCCAGCAGACGAGGGCTTGGCTACACCTTC. Amino acids: CASRRGLGYTF.